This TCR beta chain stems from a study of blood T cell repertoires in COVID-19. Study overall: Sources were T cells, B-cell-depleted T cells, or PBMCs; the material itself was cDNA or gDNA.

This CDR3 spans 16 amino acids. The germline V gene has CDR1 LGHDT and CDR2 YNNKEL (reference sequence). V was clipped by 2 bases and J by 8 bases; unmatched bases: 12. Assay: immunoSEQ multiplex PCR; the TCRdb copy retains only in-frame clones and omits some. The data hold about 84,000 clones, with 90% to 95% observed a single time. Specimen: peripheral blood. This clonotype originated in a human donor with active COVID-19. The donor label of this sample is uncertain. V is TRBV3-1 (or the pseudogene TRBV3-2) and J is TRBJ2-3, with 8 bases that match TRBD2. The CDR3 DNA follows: TGTGCCAGCAGCCAACAACCCGGGGGGGCCTCGGTTACGCAGTATTTT. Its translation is CASSQQPGGASVTQYF.